The 5 T cell receptor beta chains presented below share a single source sample, sequenced in a study of response to subunit inactivated influenza vaccine. Each CDR3 protein gets one entry after TCRdb re-called the RT-PCR reads with MiXCR. The sample records approximately 530,000 distinct CDR3 sequences, roughly 7.6% being singletons. Specimen: PBMCs from blood, collected 23 months after vaccination. These receptor sequences come from a man aged 50-75 years who received an inactivated influenza vaccine.

The CDR3 spells CSATGQGLDTQYF. Here the CDR3 DNA reads TGCAGTGCTACGGGACAGGGCCTAGATACGCAGTATTTT. The chain has TRBV20-1 and TRBJ2-3, with TRBD1 matching over 9 bases. The V gene end was trimmed by 4 bases and the J gene end by 5 bases; junction bases not matched to a gene: 4. The germline V gene has CDR1 DFQATT and CDR2 SNEGSKA (reference sequence). The CDR3 spans 13 residues.

This sequence joins TRBV29-1 and TRBJ2-6; D call uncertain. This CDR3 comprises 14 residues. Germline V CDR1 and CDR2: SQVTM, ANQGSEA. V shed 3 bases and J shed 0 bases, with 6 bases lying between them. The CDR3 reads CSVEADSGANVLTF. In DNA, the CDR3 is TGCAGCGTTGAGGCAGACTCTGGGGCCAACGTCCTGACTTTC.

The chain uses TRBV11-2 and TRBJ2-1; 8 bases are shared with TRBD2. After removal of 0 bases from V and 0 bases from J, the junction contained 10 bases not matched to a gene. CDR3 length: 19 amino acids. The germline V gene encodes CDR1 SGHAT and CDR2 FQNNGV. As DNA, the CDR3 is TGTGCCAGCAGCTTAGAAATCTCGCCCAGCGGGAGCTCCTACAATGAGCAGTTCTTC. The encoded protein is CASSLEISPSGSSYNEQFF.

Concerning this clonotype itself: A read error may explain this, as a much larger clone is one base away. J is TRBJ2-1 and V is TRBV29-1; 7 nucleotides match TRBD2. Germline assignment: CDR1 SQVTM and CDR2 ANQGSEA. The CDR3 spans 14 residues. The CDR3 coding sequence is TGCAGAGTTGCGGCGGGAGCGGGTCCCAATGAGCAGTTCTTC. Amino acid sequence: CRVAAGAGPNEQFF.

The chain combines TRBV20-1 with TRBJ1-1; 7 bases fit TRBD1. The V gene's germline CDR1 is DFQATT and CDR2 SNEGSKA (reference sequence). The CDR3 sequence is 12 residues long. Germline trimming cut 4 bases from V and 8 bases from J; bases unmatched to any gene: 7. The CDR3 loop is CSAKRQGVEAFF. CDR3 nucleotide sequence: TGCAGTGCTAAGAGGCAGGGGGTGGAAGCTTTCTTT.